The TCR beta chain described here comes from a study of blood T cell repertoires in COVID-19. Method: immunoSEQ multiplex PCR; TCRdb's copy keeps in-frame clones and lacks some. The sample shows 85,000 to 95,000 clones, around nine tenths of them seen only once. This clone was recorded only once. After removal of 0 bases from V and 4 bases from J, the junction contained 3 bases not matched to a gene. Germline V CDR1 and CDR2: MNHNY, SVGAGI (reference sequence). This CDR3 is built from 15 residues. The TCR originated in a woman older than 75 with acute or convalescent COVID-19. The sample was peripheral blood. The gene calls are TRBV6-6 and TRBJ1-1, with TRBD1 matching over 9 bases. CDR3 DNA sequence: TGTGCCAGCAGTTACTCCAACAGGGGGCGCACTGAAGCTTTCTTT. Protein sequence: CASSYSNRGRTEAFF.